Presented here are 29 T cell receptor beta chains from one specimen sequenced in a study of T cells in Graves' hyperthyroidism and ophthalmopathy (dated by TCRdb to between 2019 and 2020). The library was prepared using multiplex PCR. Sequencing took place on an Illumina HiSeq 2000. TCR beta CDR3 regions were amplified from RNA transcripts. The first round of RT-PCR for the TCR CDR3 was performed with the HTBI primer set and the Qiagen OneStep RT-PCR kit. TCRdb itself trimmed the public reads at Q25 with fastp, ran MiXCR and retained productive beta chains. Records with the same CDR3 protein are collapsed into one entry carrying the most frequent genes and DNA. The sample yields about 350,000 distinct CDR3 sequences; roughly an eighth were counted once. The ten largest account for 34% of the sample. Sequencing input: blood. The receptor set was obtained from a woman aged 40 to 50 with Graves' ophthalmopathy.

The chain recombines TRBV7-9 with TRBJ2-1, with D hard to call. This CDR3 comprises 17 residues. Germline CDR1 and CDR2: SEHNR and FQNEAQ (reference sequence). The V gene lost 5 bases and the J gene lost 4 bases, with 21 bases spanning the gap. The CDR3 reads CASSRKEGNLKYNEQFF. In nucleotides, the CDR3 is TGTGCCAGCAGCCGAAAAGAAGGAAACTTAAAATACAATGAGCAGTTCTTC.

In this sample, this clonotype turned up many times. The chain employs TRBV28 and TRBJ2-1; TRBD1 matches 9 bases. Trimming at V came to 7 bases and at J to 3 bases, leaving 7 bases not matched to a gene. The CDR3 runs 15 residues. Germline V gene data show CDR1 as MDHEN and CDR2 as SYDVKM. CDR3 sequence: CASITGGAYYNEQFF. In DNA, the CDR3 is TGTGCCAGCATTACAGGGGGCGCGTACTACAATGAGCAGTTCTTC.

In regard to this clonotype: A much larger clone lies a single base off, so this may be a read error. The chain recombines TRBV20-1 with TRBJ2-1, with 8 bases fitting TRBD2. Germline CDR1 is DFQATT and CDR2 is SNEGSKA (reference sequence). The trim removed 6 bases at V and 5 bases at J, leaving 9 bases unmatched. The CDR3 has 14 residues. The CDR3 reads CSATRGGDDNEQFF. The CDR3 nucleotides read TGCAGTGCCACCCGGGGGGGGGACGACAATGAGCAGTTCTTC.

The sample holds a few counts of this clonotype. The V and J genes are TRBV5-1 and TRBJ1-2; D uncertain. Trimming stripped 5 bases from V and 3 bases from J, with 14 bases between. In germline, CDR1 is SGHRS, CDR2 YFSETQ. CDR3 size: 14 residues. CDR3 loop: CASSYEQWDYGYTF. Written as DNA, the CDR3 is TGCGCCAGCAGTTACGAACAGTGGGACTATGGCTACACCTTC.

This clonotype occurred many times. The chain has TRBV29-1 and TRBJ2-7; 10 bases line up with TRBD1. With V trimmed by 6 bases and J by 6 bases, 5 bases remained unmatched. This CDR3 region has 12 residues. Germline V gene lookup returns CDR1 SQVTM and CDR2 ANQGSEA. The DNA of the CDR3 is TGCAGCGTCGGACAGGGGGGCGGCGAGCAGTACTTC. Translating it yields CSVGQGGGEQYF.

This sequence joins TRBV27 and TRBJ1-1; TRBD1 agrees at 8 bases. Unmatched junction bases numbered 8, after V lost 4 bases and J lost 4 bases. CDR1 is MNHEY, CDR2 SMNVEV, per germline (reference sequence). The CDR3 covers 15 residues. The CDR3 is CASSSGQGATTEAFF. In DNA, the CDR3 is TGTGCCAGCAGTTCCGGACAGGGTGCAACCACTGAAGCTTTCTTT.

This clonotype was counted ten times or more. The chain uses TRBV10-3 and TRBJ2-1; 14 bases align to TRBD2. Losses at the gene ends were 5 bases for V and 7 bases for J; bases not matched to a gene: 13. The CDR3 loop spans 18 amino acids. CDR1 is ENHRY and CDR2 is SYGVKD in the germline V gene. The CDR3 nucleotides read TGTGCCATCAGTCCTTCGATTCCCGGGACTAGCGGGAGAAATGAGCAGTTCTTC. Translating it yields CAISPSIPGTSGRNEQFF.

This clonotype was observed at least ten times. The CDR3 bases are TGTGCCAGCTCACCACAACAAGGACAGGGTAACACTGAAGCTTTCTTT. Its protein product is CASSPQQGQGNTEAFF. The chain carries TRBV18 and TRBJ1-1; TRBD1 agrees at 8 bases. Germline V gene sequence: CDR1 KGHSH, CDR2 LQKENI. V was pared by 1 base and J by 2 bases, with 6 bases of the junction left unmatched. The CDR3 length is 16 residues.

The genes are TRBV20-1 and TRBJ2-7; weak D call: TRBD1 (5 bases). The CDR3 is made up of 11 amino acids. V was trimmed by 5 bases and J by 5 bases, leaving 10 bases between them. Per germline, CDR1 DFQATT and CDR2 SNEGSKA (reference sequence). In DNA, the CDR3 is TGCAGTGCTGCTGACAGTCACGAGCAGTACTTC. Protein: CSAADSHEQYF.

This clonotype was recorded at least ten times. The J gene is TRBJ2-1, the V gene TRBV7-6; D ambiguous. CDR1 and CDR2 from the germline V gene are SGHVS and FNYEAQ. With 4 bases removed from V and 7 bases from J, the gap between germline ends came to 14 bases. This CDR3 region has 14 residues. Here the CDR3 DNA reads TGTGCCAGCAGCTCGACGGCTACCAGGAATGAGCAGTTCTTC. This translates into CASSSTATRNEQFF. Variable domain in full (rest from reference TRBV7-6 and TRBJ2-1): GAGVSQSPRYKVTKRGQDVALRCDPISGHVSLYWYRQALGQGPEFLTYFNYEAQQDKSGLPNDRFSAERPEGSISTLTIQRTEQRDSAMYRCASSSTATRNEQFFGPGTRLTVL.

This clonotype came up many times. The J gene is TRBJ2-3, the V gene TRBV9; no firm D call. Germline CDR1 reads SGDLS; CDR2 reads YYNGEE. This CDR3 has 14 residues. Trimming removed 3 bases at V and 0 bases at J, with 8 bases between. The CDR3 nucleotides are TGTGCCAGCAGCGGAGGCGACAGCACAGATACGCAGTATTTT. The encoded protein is CASSGGDSTDTQYF.

This clonotype has at least ten counts. V usage is TRBV28 and J usage is TRBJ1-1; 7 positions agree with TRBD1. With 6 bases clipped from V and 2 bases from J, the junction kept 6 bases outside the gene matches. The CDR3 loop spans 14 amino acids. CDR1 and CDR2 from the germline V gene are MDHEN and SYDVKM. This chain's CDR3 is CASRRHRGNTEAFF. Here the CDR3 DNA reads TGTGCCAGCAGGCGGCACAGGGGAAACACTGAAGCTTTCTTT.

This clonotype has a count of ten or more. The chain employs TRBV2 and TRBJ1-5, with unresolved D. Trimming took off 2 bases at V and 0 bases at J, with 11 bases between the two ends. The CDR3 extends over 16 amino acids. CDR1 and CDR2 from the germline V gene are SNHLY and FYNNEI. The CDR3 loop reads CASSERAQYSNQPQHF. In nucleotides, the CDR3 is TGTGCCAGCAGTGAAAGGGCTCAATATAGCAATCAGCCCCAGCATTTT.

With respect to this clonotype: This could be a read error, since a much larger clone is one nucleotide away. V usage is TRBV6-5 and J usage is TRBJ2-7; weak D call: TRBD2 (5 bases). Trimming removed 2 bases at V and 2 bases at J, with 7 bases between. There are 13 residues in the CDR3. Germline CDR1 is MNHEY and CDR2 is SVGAGI. The CDR3 nucleotides read TGTGCCAGCAGTTACGCCGGGGCCTACGAGCAGTACTTC. This codes for CASSYAGAYEQYF.

Ten or more counts support this clonotype. V and J are TRBV12-3 or TRBV12-4 and TRBJ1-1; the D gene is possibly TRBD1 (5 bases). Trimming left V 6 bases short and J 3 bases short, with 14 bases between. The CDR3 covers 14 residues. CDR3 DNA: TGTGCCAGCAGCCCCGACAAGGGGTACACTGAAGCTTTCTTT. Its translation is CASSPDKGYTEAFF.

The CDR3 is CASSEAGNPHQPQHF. CDR3 bases: TGTGCCAGCAGTGAAGCCGGGAACCCTCATCAGCCCCAGCATTTT. The gene calls are TRBV6-1 and TRBJ1-5; D is undetermined. CDR3 size: 15 residues. Deletions cut 0 bases from V and 5 bases from J, with 11 bases between. CDR1 is MNHNS and CDR2 is SASEGT in the germline V gene.

This clonotype was seen ten or more times. This rearrangement joins TRBV12-3 or TRBV12-4 to TRBJ1-1; D remains ambiguous. CDR3 size: 11 residues. V lost 3 bases, J lost 9 bases, and 8 bases lay in between. CDR3 nucleotide sequence: TGTGCCAGCAGTTTGACGGTGCAAGCTTTCTTT. Translated: CASSLTVQAFF.

This clonotype was seen a few times. The gene calls are TRBV20-1 and TRBJ2-3; TRBD2 agrees at 9 bases. After removal of 0 bases from V and 2 bases from J, the junction contained 6 bases not matched to a gene. Looked up from germline, CDR1 is DFQATT and CDR2 is SNEGSKA (reference sequence). The CDR3 runs to 16 residues. The CDR3 spells CSAREDRTSVTDTQYF. In DNA, the CDR3 is TGCAGTGCTAGAGAGGACCGGACTAGCGTCACAGATACGCAGTATTTT.

The chain carries TRBV20-1 and TRBJ2-2; D gene ambiguous. The CDR3 totals 12 residues. Trimming removed 4 bases at V and 6 bases at J, with 9 bases between. Germline lookup yields CDR1 DFQATT and CDR2 SNEGSKA (reference sequence). CDR3 protein: CSAIKGAGELFF. CDR3 bases: TGCAGTGCTATCAAAGGAGCCGGGGAGCTGTTTTTT.

The table lists this clonotype with many counts. The CDR3, as DNA: TGTGCCATCAGTGAGTCGCGGGAATCGAACACTGAAGCTTTCTTT. Amino acid sequence: CAISESRESNTEAFF. The chain is built from TRBV10-3 and TRBJ1-1; D is unresolved. The V gene lost 0 bases and the J gene lost 1 base, with 9 bases spanning the gap. CDR1 is ENHRY and CDR2 is SYGVKD in the germline V gene. This CDR3 region has 15 residues.

This clonotype was seen repeatedly, ten times or more. The CDR3 sequence: CASRQKNIQYF. The CDR3 DNA is TGTGCCAGCAGACAGAAAAACATTCAGTACTTC. The chain employs TRBV2 and TRBJ2-4; D gene ambiguous. Germline CDR1 and CDR2: SNHLY and FYNNEI. The CDR3 spans 11 residues. V lost 6 bases and J lost 4, with 4 bases in between.

This clonotype has at least ten counts. V gene TRBV29-1 combines with J gene TRBJ2-7, with D maybe TRBD2 (6 bases). Looked up from germline, CDR1 is SQVTM and CDR2 is ANQGSEA. The CDR3 consists of 14 residues. The V end lost 6 bases, the J end lost 4 bases, and 19 bases lay between the germline ends. In DNA form, the CDR3 reads TGCAGCGTGACGAGGAGGGAGGCGACTTACGAGCAGTACTTC. Protein: CSVTRREATYEQYF.

The chain recombines TRBV4-1 with TRBJ1-3; TRBD1 aligns across 10 bases. CDR3 length: 16 amino acids. Germline CDR1 MGHRA, CDR2 YSYEKL. V lost 3 bases to trimming and J lost 3 bases; unmatched junction nucleotides: 5. CDR3 region: CASSHATGGSGNTIYF. The CDR3 nucleotides are TGCGCCAGCAGCCATGCGACAGGGGGCAGTGGAAACACCATATATTTT.

Comments on this clonotype: This may be a read error, as it is one base from a much larger clone. CDR3 coding DNA: TGTGCCATCAGTTTGACAGGGAGCGGTGGCTACACCTTC. As protein: CAISLTGSGGYTF. V gene TRBV28 combines with J gene TRBJ1-2, with 7 bases fitting TRBD1. The germline CDR1 and CDR2 sequences are MDHEN and SYDVKM. CDR3 length: 13 amino acids.

This clonotype was counted many times. The chain joins TRBV7-2 to TRBJ1-2; TRBD1 matches 9 bases. The CDR3 sequence is 14 residues long. Germline CDR1 and CDR2: SGHTA and FQGNSA. After removal of 3 bases from V and 8 bases from J, the junction contained 7 bases not matched to a gene. The CDR3 here is CASSFQTGGQGYTF. For the CDR3, the DNA is TGTGCCAGCAGCTTCCAGACAGGGGGTCAAGGCTACACCTTC.

V and J are TRBV28 and TRBJ1-5; TRBD1 matches 7 bases. The germline gives CDR1 MDHEN, CDR2 SYDVKM. V dropped 7 bases and J dropped 7; count of bases not matched to a gene: 7. The CDR3 length is 13 residues. CDR3 in amino acids: CASIRQGGQPQHF. In nucleotides, the CDR3 is TGTGCCAGCATAAGACAGGGCGGCCAGCCCCAGCATTTT.

This clonotype was seen at least ten times. The chain employs TRBV6-6 and TRBJ1-2; a possible D gene is TRBD1 (5 bases). The CDR3 totals 17 residues. Per germline, CDR1 MNHNY and CDR2 SVGAGI (reference sequence). V lost 0 bases, J lost 5 bases, and 19 bases lay in between. The CDR3 loop reads CASSYSMVAGPWYGYTF. The CDR3 DNA reads as TGTGCCAGCAGTTACTCAATGGTGGCAGGGCCATGGTATGGCTACACCTTC.

This clonotype has at least ten counts. J is TRBJ2-7 and V is TRBV12-3 or TRBV12-4, with TRBD2 matching over 11 bases. J gave up 3 bases and V 1 base, and 5 bases lay outside the gene matches. The CDR3 runs to 16 residues. The CDR3 loop reads CASSLELAGGIYEQYF. As DNA, the CDR3 is TGTGCCAGCAGTTTAGAGTTAGCGGGAGGGATCTACGAGCAGTACTTC.

There are a few counts of this clonotype. This rearrangement joins TRBV24-1 to TRBJ2-2; 7 positions agree with TRBD1. V was pared by 4 bases and J by 2 bases, with 9 bases of the junction left unmatched. Germline V gene data show CDR1 as KGHDR and CDR2 as SFDVKD. The CDR3 has 17 residues. The CDR3 spells CATSDPRDSSNTGELFF. CDR3 nucleotide sequence: TGTGCCACCAGTGACCCCAGGGACAGCTCTAACACCGGGGAGCTGTTTTTT.